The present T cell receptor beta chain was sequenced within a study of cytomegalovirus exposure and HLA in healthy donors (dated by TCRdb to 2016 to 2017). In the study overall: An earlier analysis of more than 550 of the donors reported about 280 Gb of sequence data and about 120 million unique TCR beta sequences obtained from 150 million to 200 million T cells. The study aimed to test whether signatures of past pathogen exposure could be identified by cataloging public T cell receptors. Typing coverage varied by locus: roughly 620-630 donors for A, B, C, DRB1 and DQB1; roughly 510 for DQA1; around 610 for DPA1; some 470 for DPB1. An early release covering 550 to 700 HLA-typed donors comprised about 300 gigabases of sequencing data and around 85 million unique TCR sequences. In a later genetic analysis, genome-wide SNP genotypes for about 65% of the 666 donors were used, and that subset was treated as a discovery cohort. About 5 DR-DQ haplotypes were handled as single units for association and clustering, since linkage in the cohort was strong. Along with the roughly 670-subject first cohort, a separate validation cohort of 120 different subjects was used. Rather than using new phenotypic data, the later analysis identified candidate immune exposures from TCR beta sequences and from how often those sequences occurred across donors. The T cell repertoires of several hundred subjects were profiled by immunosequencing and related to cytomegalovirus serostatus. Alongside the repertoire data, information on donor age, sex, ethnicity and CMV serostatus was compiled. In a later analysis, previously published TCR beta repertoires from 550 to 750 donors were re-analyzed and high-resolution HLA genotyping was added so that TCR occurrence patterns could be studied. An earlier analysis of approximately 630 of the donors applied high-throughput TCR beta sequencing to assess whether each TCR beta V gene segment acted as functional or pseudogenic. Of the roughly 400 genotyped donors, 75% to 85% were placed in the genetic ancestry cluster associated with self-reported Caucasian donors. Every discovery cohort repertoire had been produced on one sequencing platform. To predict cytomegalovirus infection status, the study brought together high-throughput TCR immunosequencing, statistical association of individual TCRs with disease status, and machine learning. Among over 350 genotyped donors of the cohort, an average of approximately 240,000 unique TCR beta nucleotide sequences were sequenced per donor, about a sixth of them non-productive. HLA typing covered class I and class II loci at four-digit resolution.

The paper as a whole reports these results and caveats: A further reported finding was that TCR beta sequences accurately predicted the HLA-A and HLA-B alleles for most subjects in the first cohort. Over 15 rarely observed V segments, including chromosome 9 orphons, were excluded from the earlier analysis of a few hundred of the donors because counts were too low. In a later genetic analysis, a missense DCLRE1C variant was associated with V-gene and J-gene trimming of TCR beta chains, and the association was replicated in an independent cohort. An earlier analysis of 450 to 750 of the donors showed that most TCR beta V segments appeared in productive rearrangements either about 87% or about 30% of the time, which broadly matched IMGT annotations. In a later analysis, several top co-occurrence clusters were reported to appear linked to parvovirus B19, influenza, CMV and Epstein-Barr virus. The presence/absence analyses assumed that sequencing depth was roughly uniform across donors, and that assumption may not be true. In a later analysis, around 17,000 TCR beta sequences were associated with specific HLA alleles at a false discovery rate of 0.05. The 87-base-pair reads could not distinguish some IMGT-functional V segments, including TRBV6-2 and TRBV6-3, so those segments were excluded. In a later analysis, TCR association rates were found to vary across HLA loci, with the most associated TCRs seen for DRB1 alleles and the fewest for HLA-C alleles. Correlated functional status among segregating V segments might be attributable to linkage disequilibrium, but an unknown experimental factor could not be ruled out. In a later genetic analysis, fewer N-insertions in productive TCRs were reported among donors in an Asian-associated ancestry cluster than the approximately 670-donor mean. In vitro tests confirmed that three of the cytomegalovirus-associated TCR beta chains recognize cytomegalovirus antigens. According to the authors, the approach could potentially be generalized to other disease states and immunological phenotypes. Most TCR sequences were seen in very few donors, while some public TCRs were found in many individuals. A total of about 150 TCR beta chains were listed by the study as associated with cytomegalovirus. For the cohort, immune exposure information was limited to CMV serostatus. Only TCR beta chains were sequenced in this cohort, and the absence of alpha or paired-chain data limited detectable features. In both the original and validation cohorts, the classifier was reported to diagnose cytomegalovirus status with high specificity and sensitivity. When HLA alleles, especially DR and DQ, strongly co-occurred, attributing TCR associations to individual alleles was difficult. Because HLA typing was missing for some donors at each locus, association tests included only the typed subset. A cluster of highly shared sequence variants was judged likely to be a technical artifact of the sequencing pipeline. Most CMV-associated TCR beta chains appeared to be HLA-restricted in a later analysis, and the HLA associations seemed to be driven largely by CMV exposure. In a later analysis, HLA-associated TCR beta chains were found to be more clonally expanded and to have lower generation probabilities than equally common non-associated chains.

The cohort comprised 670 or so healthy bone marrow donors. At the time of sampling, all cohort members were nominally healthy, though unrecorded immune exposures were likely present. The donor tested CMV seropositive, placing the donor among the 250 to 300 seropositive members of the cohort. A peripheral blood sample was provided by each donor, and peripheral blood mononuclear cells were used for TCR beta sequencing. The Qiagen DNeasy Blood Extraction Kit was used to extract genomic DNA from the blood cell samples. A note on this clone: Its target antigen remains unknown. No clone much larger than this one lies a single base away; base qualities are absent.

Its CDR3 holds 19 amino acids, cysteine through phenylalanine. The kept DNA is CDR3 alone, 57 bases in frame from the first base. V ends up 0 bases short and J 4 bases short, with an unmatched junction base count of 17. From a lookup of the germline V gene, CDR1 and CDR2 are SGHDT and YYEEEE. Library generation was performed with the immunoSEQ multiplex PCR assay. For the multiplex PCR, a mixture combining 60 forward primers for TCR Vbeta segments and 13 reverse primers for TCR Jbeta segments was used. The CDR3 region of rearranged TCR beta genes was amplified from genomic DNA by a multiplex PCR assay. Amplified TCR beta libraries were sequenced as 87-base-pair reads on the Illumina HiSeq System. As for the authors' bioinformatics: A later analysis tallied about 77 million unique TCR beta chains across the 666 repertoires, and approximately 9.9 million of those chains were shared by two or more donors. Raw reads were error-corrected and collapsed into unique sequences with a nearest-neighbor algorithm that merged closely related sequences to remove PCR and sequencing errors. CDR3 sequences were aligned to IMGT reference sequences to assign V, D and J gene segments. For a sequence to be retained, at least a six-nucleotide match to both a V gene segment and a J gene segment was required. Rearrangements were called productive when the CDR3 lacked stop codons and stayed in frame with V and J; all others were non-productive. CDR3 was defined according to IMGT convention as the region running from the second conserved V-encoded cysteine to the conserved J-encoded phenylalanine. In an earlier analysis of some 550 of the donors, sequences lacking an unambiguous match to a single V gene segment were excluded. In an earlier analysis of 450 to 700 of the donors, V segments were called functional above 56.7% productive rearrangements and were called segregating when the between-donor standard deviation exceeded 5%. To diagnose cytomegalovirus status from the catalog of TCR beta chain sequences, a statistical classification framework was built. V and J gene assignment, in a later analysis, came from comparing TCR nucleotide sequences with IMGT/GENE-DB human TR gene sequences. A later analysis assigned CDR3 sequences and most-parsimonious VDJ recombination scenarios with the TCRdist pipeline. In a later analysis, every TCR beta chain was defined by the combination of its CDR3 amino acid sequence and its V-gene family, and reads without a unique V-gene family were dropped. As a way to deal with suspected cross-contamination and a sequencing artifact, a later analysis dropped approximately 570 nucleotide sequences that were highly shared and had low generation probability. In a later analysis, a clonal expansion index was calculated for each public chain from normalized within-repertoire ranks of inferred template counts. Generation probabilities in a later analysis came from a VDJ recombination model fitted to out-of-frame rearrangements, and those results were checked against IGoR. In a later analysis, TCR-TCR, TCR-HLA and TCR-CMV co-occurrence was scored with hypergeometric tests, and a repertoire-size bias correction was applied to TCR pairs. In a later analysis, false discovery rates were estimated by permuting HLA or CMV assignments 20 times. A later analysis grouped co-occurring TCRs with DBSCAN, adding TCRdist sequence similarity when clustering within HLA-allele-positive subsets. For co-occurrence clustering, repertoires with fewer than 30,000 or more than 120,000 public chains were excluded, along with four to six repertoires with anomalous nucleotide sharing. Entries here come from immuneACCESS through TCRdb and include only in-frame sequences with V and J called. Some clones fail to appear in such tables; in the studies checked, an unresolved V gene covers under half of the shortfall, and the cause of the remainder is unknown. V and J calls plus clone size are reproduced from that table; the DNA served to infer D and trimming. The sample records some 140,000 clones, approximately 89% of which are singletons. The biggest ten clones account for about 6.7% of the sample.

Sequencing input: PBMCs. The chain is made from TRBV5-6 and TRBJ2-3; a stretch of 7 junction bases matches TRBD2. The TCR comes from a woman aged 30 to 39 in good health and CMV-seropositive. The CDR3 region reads CASSLERRRTSANSDTQYF. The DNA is TGTGCCAGCAGCTTGGAACGGCGGCGCACTAGCGCCAATTCAGATACGCAGTATTTT.